This T cell receptor beta chain was documented in a study of T cells after yellow fever vaccination. The V gene lost 1 base and the J gene lost 0 bases, with 12 bases spanning the gap. The germline V gene encodes CDR1 SGHRS and CDR2 YFSETQ. This CDR3 is 16 amino acids long. TCRdb ran MiXCR on the 5' RACE reads and lists one entry per CDR3 protein. The sample has some 400,000 distinct CDR3 sequences; 6.2% are singletons. This TCR derives from a man in his thirties or forties who received the YFV17D yellow fever vaccine. The material sequenced was PBMCs, taken 5 days after the yellow fever booster vaccination. This chain links TRBV5-1 with TRBJ2-3; D call uncertain. The CDR3 loop is CASSLTWQKSTDTQYF. The CDR3 DNA reads TGCGCCAGCAGCTTGACGTGGCAGAAAAGCACAGATACGCAGTATTTT.